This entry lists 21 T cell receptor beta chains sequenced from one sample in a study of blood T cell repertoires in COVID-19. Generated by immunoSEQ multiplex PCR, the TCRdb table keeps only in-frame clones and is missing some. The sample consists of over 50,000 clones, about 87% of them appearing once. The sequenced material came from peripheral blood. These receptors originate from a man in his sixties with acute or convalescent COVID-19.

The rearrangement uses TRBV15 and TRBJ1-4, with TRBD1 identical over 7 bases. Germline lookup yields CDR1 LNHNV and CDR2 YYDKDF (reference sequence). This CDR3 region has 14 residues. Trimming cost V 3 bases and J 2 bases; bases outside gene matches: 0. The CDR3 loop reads CATSRGQTNEKLFF. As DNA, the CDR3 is TGTGCCACCAGCAGGGGACAGACTAATGAAAAACTGTTTTTT.

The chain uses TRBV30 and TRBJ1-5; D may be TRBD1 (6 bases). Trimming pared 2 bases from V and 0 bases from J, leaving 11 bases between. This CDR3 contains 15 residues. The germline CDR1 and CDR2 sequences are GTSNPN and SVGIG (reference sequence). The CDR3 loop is CAWSTHRDSNQPQHF. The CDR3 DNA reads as TGTGCCTGGAGTACGCACAGGGATAGCAATCAGCCCCAGCATTTT.

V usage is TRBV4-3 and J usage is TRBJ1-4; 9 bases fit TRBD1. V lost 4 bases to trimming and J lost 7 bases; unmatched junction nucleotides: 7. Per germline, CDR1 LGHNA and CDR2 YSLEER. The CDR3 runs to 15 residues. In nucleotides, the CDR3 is TGCGCCAGCAGCCCCACAGGGGGCGCGGGTGAAAAACTGTTTTTT. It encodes CASSPTGGAGEKLFF.

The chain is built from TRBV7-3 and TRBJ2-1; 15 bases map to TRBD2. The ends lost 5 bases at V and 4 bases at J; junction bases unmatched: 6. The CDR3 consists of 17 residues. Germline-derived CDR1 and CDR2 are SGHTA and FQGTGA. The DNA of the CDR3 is TGTGCCAGCAGCCTCCAAGGGACTAGCGGGGGGTACAATGAGCAGTTCTTC. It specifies CASSLQGTSGGYNEQFF.

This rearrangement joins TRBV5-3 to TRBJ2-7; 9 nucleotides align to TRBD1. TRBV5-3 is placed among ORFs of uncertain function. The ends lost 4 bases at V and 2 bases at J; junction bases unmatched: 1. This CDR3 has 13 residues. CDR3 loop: CARSRQGAYEQYF. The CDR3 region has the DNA TGTGCCAGAAGCCGACAGGGGGCCTACGAGCAGTACTTC.

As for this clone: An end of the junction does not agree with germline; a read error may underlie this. As DNA, the CDR3 is TGTGCTAGCAGCCCGGACAGGAGCTCCTACGAGCAGTACTTC. Amino acids: CASSPDRSSYEQYF. The rearrangement joins TRBV7-7 to TRBJ2-7; 7 nucleotides agree with TRBD1. The germline CDR1 and CDR2 sequences are SSHAT and FNYEAQ (reference sequence). This CDR3 is built from 14 residues.

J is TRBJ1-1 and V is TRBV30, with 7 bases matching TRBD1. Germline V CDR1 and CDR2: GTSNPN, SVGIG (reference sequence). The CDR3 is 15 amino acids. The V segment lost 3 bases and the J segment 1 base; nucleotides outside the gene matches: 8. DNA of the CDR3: TGTGCCTGGAGCGGATACAGGGGCTCGAACACTGAAGCTTTCTTT. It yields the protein CAWSGYRGSNTEAFF.

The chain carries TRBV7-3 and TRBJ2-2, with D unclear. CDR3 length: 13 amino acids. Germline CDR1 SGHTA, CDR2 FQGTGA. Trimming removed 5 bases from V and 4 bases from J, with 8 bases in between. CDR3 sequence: CASSPRPTGELFF. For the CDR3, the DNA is TGTGCCAGCAGCCCTAGACCCACCGGGGAGCTGTTTTTT.

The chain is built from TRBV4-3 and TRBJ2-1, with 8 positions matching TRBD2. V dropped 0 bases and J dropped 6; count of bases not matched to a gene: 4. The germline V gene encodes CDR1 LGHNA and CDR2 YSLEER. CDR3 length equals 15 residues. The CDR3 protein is CASSQERTSRNEQFF. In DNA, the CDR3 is TGCGCCAGCAGCCAAGAAAGGACTAGCCGCAATGAGCAGTTCTTC.

The DNA of the CDR3 is TGCGCCAGCAGCTCAGCAGGAAACTATGGCTACACCTTC. It translates to CASSSAGNYGYTF. This sequence joins TRBV4-1 and TRBJ1-2; D unclear. The CDR3 length is 13 residues. With 5 bases removed from V and 2 bases from J, the gap between germline ends came to 9 bases. CDR1 and CDR2 (germline): MGHRA, YSYEKL.

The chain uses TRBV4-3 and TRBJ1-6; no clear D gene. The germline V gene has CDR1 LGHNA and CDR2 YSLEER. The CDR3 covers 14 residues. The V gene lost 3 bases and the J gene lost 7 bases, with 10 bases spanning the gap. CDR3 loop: CASSQQTGNSPLHF. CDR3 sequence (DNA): TGCGCCAGCAGCCAGCAGACGGGAAATTCACCCCTCCACTTT.

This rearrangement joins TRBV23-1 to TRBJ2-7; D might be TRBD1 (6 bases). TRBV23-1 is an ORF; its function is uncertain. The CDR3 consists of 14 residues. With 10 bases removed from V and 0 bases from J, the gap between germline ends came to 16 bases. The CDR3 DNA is TGCGCCACGTTAAAAGCAGGGGCCTCCTACGAGCAGTACTTC. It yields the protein CATLKAGASYEQYF.

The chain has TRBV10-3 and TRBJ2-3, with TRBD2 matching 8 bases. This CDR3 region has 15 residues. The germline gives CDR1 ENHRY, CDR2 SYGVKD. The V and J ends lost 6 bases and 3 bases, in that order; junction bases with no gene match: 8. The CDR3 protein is CAISSSGGQTDTQYF. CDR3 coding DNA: TGTGCCATCAGCTCATCGGGGGGGCAGACAGATACGCAGTATTTT.

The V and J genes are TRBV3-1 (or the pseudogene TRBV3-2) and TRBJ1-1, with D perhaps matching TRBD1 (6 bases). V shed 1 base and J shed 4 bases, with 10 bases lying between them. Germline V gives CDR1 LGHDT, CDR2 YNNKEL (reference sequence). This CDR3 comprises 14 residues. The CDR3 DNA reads TGTGCCAGCAGCCAAGGGGCAGGGGCCACTGAAGCTTTCTTT. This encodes CASSQGAGATEAFF.

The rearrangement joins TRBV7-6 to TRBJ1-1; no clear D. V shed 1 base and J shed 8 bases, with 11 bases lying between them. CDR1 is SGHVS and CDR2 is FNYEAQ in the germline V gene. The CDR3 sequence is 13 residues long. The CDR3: CASSLVGTAEAFF. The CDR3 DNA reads TGTGCCAGCAGCTTAGTTGGAACAGCCGAAGCTTTCTTT. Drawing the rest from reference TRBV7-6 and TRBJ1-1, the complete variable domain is GAGVSQSPRYKVTKRGQDVALRCDPISGHVSLYWYRQALGQGPEFLTYFNYEAQQDKSGLPNDRFSAERPEGSISTLTIQRTEQRDSAMYRCASSLVGTAEAFFGQGTRLTVV.

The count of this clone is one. For the CDR3, the DNA is TGTGCCTGGAGGCAGGGACAGGGGGCCGGCTACACCTTC. The encoded protein is CAWRQGQGAGYTF. The chain carries TRBV30 and TRBJ1-2; 12 bases align to TRBD1. V was clipped by 3 bases and J by 8 bases; unmatched bases: 4. Germline loops: CDR1 GTSNPN, CDR2 SVGIG (reference sequence). CDR3 length: 13 residues.

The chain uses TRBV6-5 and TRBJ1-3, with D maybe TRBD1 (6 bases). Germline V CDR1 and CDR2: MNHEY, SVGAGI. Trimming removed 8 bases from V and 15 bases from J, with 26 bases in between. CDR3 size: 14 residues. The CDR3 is CASLFGTHPISGYF. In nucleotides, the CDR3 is TGTGCCAGCTTGTTCGGGACACACCCTATCAGTGGATATTTT.

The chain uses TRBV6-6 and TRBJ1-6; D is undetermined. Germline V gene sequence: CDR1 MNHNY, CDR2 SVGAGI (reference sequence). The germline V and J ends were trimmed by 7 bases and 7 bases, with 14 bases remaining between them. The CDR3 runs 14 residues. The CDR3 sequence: CASTEAYLNSPLHF. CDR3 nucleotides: TGTGCCAGCACGGAGGCCTACTTGAATTCACCCCTCCACTTT.

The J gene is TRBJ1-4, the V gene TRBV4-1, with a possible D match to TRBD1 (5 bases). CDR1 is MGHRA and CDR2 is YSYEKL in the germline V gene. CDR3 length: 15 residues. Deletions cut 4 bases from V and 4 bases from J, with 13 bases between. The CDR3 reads CASSLGPRSNEKLFF. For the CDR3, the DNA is TGCGCCAGCAGCCTGGGGCCCAGGAGTAATGAAAAACTGTTTTTT.

The CDR3 DNA reads as TGTGCCAGCAGTTCCGCCCAACTATCTAGTCAGTCTGAGAGAGCTTTCTTT. Encoded protein: CASSSAQLSSQSERAFF. The chain combines TRBV27 with TRBJ1-1; the D is unclear. The CDR3 is 17 amino acids. The V gene's germline CDR1 is MNHEY and CDR2 SMNVEV (reference sequence). Trimming shortened V by 4 bases and J by 10 bases, and 28 bases separated the two germline ends.

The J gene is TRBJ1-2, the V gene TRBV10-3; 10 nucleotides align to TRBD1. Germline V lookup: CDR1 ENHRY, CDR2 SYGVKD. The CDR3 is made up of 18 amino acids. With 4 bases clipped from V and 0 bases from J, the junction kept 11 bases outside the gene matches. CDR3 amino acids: CAISVRWGQGRTNYGYTF. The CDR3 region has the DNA TGTGCCATCAGTGTGCGTTGGGGACAGGGGCGGACTAACTATGGCTACACCTTC.